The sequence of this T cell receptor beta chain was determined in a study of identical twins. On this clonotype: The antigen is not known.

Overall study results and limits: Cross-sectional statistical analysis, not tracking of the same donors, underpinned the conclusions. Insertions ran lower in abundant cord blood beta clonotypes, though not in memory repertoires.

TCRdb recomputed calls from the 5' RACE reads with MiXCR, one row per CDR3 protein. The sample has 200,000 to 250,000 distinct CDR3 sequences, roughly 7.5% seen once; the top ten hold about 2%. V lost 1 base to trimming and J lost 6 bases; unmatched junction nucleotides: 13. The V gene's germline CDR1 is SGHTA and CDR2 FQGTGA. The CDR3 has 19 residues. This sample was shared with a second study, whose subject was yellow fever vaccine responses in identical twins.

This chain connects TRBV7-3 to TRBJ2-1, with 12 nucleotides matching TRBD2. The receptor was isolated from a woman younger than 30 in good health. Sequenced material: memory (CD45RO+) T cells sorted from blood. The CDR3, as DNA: TGTGCCAGCAGCTTAAATCCCCCCACACTAGCGGGGGGCCCCAATGAGCAGTTCTTC. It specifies CASSLNPPTLAGGPNEQFF.